This TCR beta chain was recovered during a study of cytomegalovirus exposure and HLA in healthy donors. PCR involved 60 Vbeta and 13 Jbeta primers. Some clones are missing from TCRdb's copy, which holds only in-frame ones; the method was immunoSEQ multiplex PCR. The sample lists under 140,000 clones; around 85% were seen once. Study-level findings and limits: The study listed 164 cytomegalovirus-associated TCR beta chains.

On this clone itself: Its antigen is undetermined.

This sequence originates from a man aged 35 to 55 in good health and CMV-seronegative. The sequenced material came from PBMCs.

This chain's CDR3 is CASRTRQSYLHF. In nucleotides, the CDR3 is TGTGCCAGCAGGACCCGACAGAGCTACCTCCACTTT. The chain joins TRBV2 to TRBJ1-6; tentative D call: TRBD1 (5 bases). Trimming stripped 6 bases from V and 15 bases from J, with 15 bases between. This CDR3 contains 12 residues. Germline lookup yields CDR1 SNHLY and CDR2 FYNNEI.